Following are 21 T cell receptor beta chains from one sample sequenced in a study of T cell changes during pregnancy in multiple sclerosis. The assay was immunoSEQ multiplex PCR, and TCRdb's table has in-frame clones only and misses some. Here the sample spans approximately 63,000 clones, roughly 91% being singletons. The specimen was peripheral blood, collected after pregnancy. These receptors originate from a female donor in good health, enrolled as a control in a pregnancy study.

The genes are TRBV7-2 and TRBJ2-1; TRBD2 matches 10 bases. The germline CDR1 and CDR2 sequences are SGHTA and FQGNSA. Losses at the gene ends were 5 bases for V and 7 bases for J; bases not matched to a gene: 8. The CDR3 covers 15 residues. In DNA form, the CDR3 reads TGTGCCAGCAGCCAAAGCGGGGGGGCTCGGAATGAGCAGTTCTTC. Translation: CASSQSGGARNEQFF. Drawing the rest from reference TRBV7-2 and TRBJ2-1, the complete variable domain is GAGVSQSPSNKVTEKGKDVELRCDPISGHTALYWYRQSLGQGLEFLIYFQGNSAPDKSGLPSDRFSAERTGGSVSTLTIQRTQQEDSAVYLCASSQSGGARNEQFFGPGTRLTVL.

The chain has TRBV9 and TRBJ1-2, with D maybe TRBD1 (6 bases). The CDR3 length is 12 residues. Germline CDR1 reads SGDLS; CDR2 reads YYNGEE. V was shortened by 0 bases and J by 8 bases, with 8 bases between the two germline ends. CDR3: CASSVVGGGYTF. CDR3 DNA: TGTGCCAGCAGCGTAGTAGGGGGAGGCTACACCTTC.

The chain combines TRBV7-2 with TRBJ1-4, with D perhaps TRBD1 (5 bases). The CDR3 has 17 residues. The germline V gene encodes CDR1 SGHTA and CDR2 FQGNSA. With 5 bases removed from V and 5 bases from J, the gap between germline ends came to 21 bases. The CDR3 loop reads CASSAQSDRYFNEKLFF. CDR3 nucleotide sequence: TGTGCCAGCAGCGCCCAAAGTGACAGATACTTCAATGAAAAACTGTTTTTT.

This clone was recorded once. The chain employs TRBV7-8 and TRBJ2-7; 8 nucleotides align to TRBD2. The CDR3 contains 16 residues. Germline CDR1 reads SGHVS; CDR2 reads FQNEAQ. Trimming removed 3 bases from V and 5 bases from J; junction bases left unmatched: 12. DNA for the CDR3: TGTGCCAGCAGCTTGGGGGATGCGGGGGGCCCCCACGAGCAGTACTTC. The encoded protein is CASSLGDAGGPHEQYF.

The DNA for the CDR3 is TGTGCCAGTAGTAGCTCCCAGGGTAACGAGTGGTACGAGCAGTACTTC. Its translation: CASSSSQGNEWYEQYF. The gene calls are TRBV19 and TRBJ2-7, with TRBD1 as a possible D gene (5 bases). The CDR3 has 16 residues. The germline CDR1 and CDR2 sequences are LNHDA and SQIVND (reference sequence). V was pared by 4 bases and J by 4 bases, with 20 bases between.

The genes are TRBV10-1 and TRBJ2-7; 7 bases match TRBD1. The CDR3 consists of 14 residues. Germline V gene data show CDR1 as WNHNN and CDR2 as SYGVQD (reference sequence). With V trimmed by 5 bases and J by 6 bases, 10 bases remained unmatched. Written as DNA, the CDR3 is TGCGCCAGCAGTTACCGGGACAGCTGGCTCGAGCAGTACTTC. Translation gives CASSYRDSWLEQYF.

The chain combines TRBV5-4 with TRBJ1-5; D perhaps matches TRBD1 (6 bases). CDR1 and CDR2 from the germline V gene are SGHNT and YYREEE (reference sequence). The CDR3 totals 15 residues. Trimming stripped 0 bases from V and 6 bases from J, with 13 bases between. The chain's CDR3 is CASSLEGTYGQPQHF. CDR3 sequence (DNA): TGTGCCAGCAGCTTGGAGGGGACATACGGTCAGCCCCAGCATTTT.

The chain joins TRBV27 to TRBJ1-4, with 8 bases lining up with TRBD1. Per the germline V gene, CDR1 is MNHEY and CDR2 is SMNVEV (reference sequence). The V and J ends lost 4 bases and 8 bases, in that order; junction bases with no gene match: 6. This CDR3 comprises 14 residues. The CDR3 nucleotides read TGTGCCAGCAGTTCGACGACAGGGGTAGAAAAACTGTTTTTT. This codes for CASSSTTGVEKLFF.

The chain employs TRBV7-3 and TRBJ1-1, with a weak D call TRBD1 (5 bases). V lost 5 bases and J lost 1, with 14 bases in between. The CDR3 sequence is 15 residues long. CDR1 SGHTA and CDR2 FQGTGA come from the germline V gene. CDR3 nucleotide sequence: TGTGCCAGCAGCCAAGGGGCCGTACCGAACACTGAAGCTTTCTTT. Protein sequence: CASSQGAVPNTEAFF.

This clone was seen once. The chain employs TRBV2 and TRBJ2-6; D perhaps matches TRBD2 (6 bases). Germline lookup yields CDR1 SNHLY and CDR2 FYNNEI. The ends were cut back, 8 bases at V and 2 bases at J, with 10 bases in the middle. CDR3 length equals 14 residues. The CDR3 DNA is TGTGCCAGCGACTGGGGGGCTGGGGCCAACGTCCTGACTTTC. Amino acids: CASDWGAGANVLTF.

The chain uses TRBV7-8 and TRBJ2-3; no firm D call. Germline CDR1 is SGHVS and CDR2 is FQNEAQ. This CDR3 comprises 14 residues. Trimming took 5 bases from V and 4 from J, leaving 13 bases between them. The chain's CDR3 is CASSPNNSPDTQYF. CDR3 coding DNA: TGTGCCAGCAGCCCGAACAATAGCCCAGATACGCAGTATTTT. The full variable domain, completed using reference TRBV7-8 and TRBJ2-3, is GAGVSQSPRYKVAKRGQDVALRCDPISGHVSLFWYQQALGQGPEFLTYFQNEAQLDKSGLPSDRFFAERPEGSVSTLKIQRTQQEDSAVYLCASSPNNSPDTQYFGPGTRLTVL.

The chain combines TRBV6-6 with TRBJ1-1; the D is unclear. Trimming left V 3 bases short and J 4 bases short, with 12 bases between. Germline assignment: CDR1 MNHNY and CDR2 SVGAGI (reference sequence). This CDR3 region has 14 residues. The CDR3 reads CASSYATMGTEAFF. DNA for the CDR3: TGTGCCAGCAGTTATGCGACAATGGGCACTGAAGCTTTCTTT.

The chain joins TRBV27 to TRBJ1-2; D is unresolved. This CDR3 has 13 residues. V lost 3 bases and J lost 1, with 6 bases in between. CDR1 is MNHEY, CDR2 SMNVEV, per germline (reference sequence). The CDR3 DNA reads TGTGCCAGCAGTTTGCGGATTAACTATGGCTACACCTTC. It encodes CASSLRINYGYTF.

The chain couples TRBV11-3 to TRBJ2-7, with 11 bases aligning to TRBD2. Germline V CDR1 and CDR2: SGHNT, YENEEA. V gave up 5 bases and J gave up 4 bases; unmatched junction bases: 7. The CDR3 is made up of 15 amino acids. CDR3 nucleotide sequence: TGTGCCAGCAGCCCTGGAGGACTAGCGGGTTACGAGCAGTACTTC. It translates to CASSPGGLAGYEQYF. The whole variable domain, remainder taken from reference TRBV11-3 and TRBJ2-7, is EAGVVQSPRYKIIEKKQPVAFWCNPISGHNTLYWYLQNLGQGPELLIRYENEEAVDDSQLPKDRFSAERLKGVDSTLKIQPAELGDSAVYLCASSPGGLAGYEQYFGPGTRLTVT.

The chain recombines TRBV9 with TRBJ1-4; 7 nucleotides agree with TRBD1. The V gene's germline CDR1 is SGDLS and CDR2 YYNGEE. The junction had 3 bases not matched to a gene; V was cut back by 4 bases and J by 3 bases. The CDR3 totals 14 residues. The CDR3 sequence: CASSSGQPNEKLFF. The CDR3 DNA sequence: TGTGCCAGCAGCTCGGGACAGCCTAATGAAAAACTGTTTTTT.

The chain employs TRBV18 and TRBJ1-2, with TRBD1 identical over 7 bases. This CDR3 contains 16 residues. Unmatched junction bases numbered 7, after V lost 3 bases and J lost 0 bases. In germline, CDR1 is KGHSH, CDR2 LQKENI. For the CDR3, the DNA is TGTGCCAGCTCACCGCCGGGACAGCGAGCTAACTATGGCTACACCTTC. It codes for CASSPPGQRANYGYTF.

This sequence joins TRBV7-2 and TRBJ1-2; 8 bases are shared with TRBD1. The junction had 17 bases not matched to a gene; V was cut back by 3 bases and J by 8 bases. The CDR3 loop spans 17 amino acids. CDR1 is SGHTA and CDR2 is FQGNSA in the germline V gene. Here the CDR3 DNA reads TGTGCCAGCAGCTTTCCCAGGGGGCAATCTCCTTTGGAAGGCTACACCTTC. It translates to CASSFPRGQSPLEGYTF. Supplemented by reference TRBV7-2 and TRBJ1-2, the full variable domain reads GAGVSQSPSNKVTEKGKDVELRCDPISGHTALYWYRQSLGQGLEFLIYFQGNSAPDKSGLPSDRFSAERTGGSVSTLTIQRTQQEDSAVYLCASSFPRGQSPLEGYTFGSGTRLTVV.

The V gene is TRBV9, the J gene TRBJ2-7; maybe TRBD1 (5 bases). Trimming took off 0 bases at V and 6 bases at J, with 10 bases between the two ends. The germline V gene encodes CDR1 SGDLS and CDR2 YYNGEE. This CDR3 is 13 amino acids long. The CDR3 reads CASSVAGLGEQYF. CDR3 bases: TGTGCCAGCAGCGTAGCAGGGTTAGGCGAGCAGTACTTC. The whole variable domain, remainder taken from reference TRBV9 and TRBJ2-7, is DSGVTQTPKHLITATGQRVTLRCSPRSGDLSVYWYQQSLDQGLQFLIQYYNGEERAKGNILERFSAQQFPDLHSELNLSSLELGDSALYFCASSVAGLGEQYFGPGTRLTVT.

In its sample, this clone was seen a few times. Relative to the germline gene, one junction end is altered; a read error may explain this. V gene TRBV7-7 combines with J gene TRBJ2-3; a weak D match, TRBD1 (6 bases). This CDR3 has 14 residues. Germline assignment: CDR1 SSHAT and CDR2 FNYEAQ (reference sequence). The CDR3 sequence: CASSPGTSTDTQYF. Written as DNA, the CDR3 is TGTGCTAGCAGCCCCGGGACAAGCACAGATACGCAGTATTTT.

The chain uses TRBV4-3 and TRBJ2-7; TRBD1 matches at 8 bases. This CDR3 is built from 15 residues. The germline V gene encodes CDR1 LGHNA and CDR2 YSLEER. The V and J ends lost 4 bases and 1 base, in that order; junction bases with no gene match: 6. The chain's CDR3 is CASSRQQGASYEQYF. The CDR3, as DNA: TGCGCCAGCAGCCGTCAGCAGGGGGCATCCTACGAGCAGTACTTC.

This chain joins TRBV5-6 and TRBJ2-7; weak D call: TRBD2 (5 bases). Trimming pared 5 bases from V and 6 bases from J, leaving 18 bases between. The CDR3 loop spans 14 amino acids. Per germline, CDR1 SGHDT and CDR2 YYEEEE. In DNA, the CDR3 is TGTGCCAGCAGTCATGGAGCGGTGAGACCCGAGCAGTACTTC. This encodes CASSHGAVRPEQYF.